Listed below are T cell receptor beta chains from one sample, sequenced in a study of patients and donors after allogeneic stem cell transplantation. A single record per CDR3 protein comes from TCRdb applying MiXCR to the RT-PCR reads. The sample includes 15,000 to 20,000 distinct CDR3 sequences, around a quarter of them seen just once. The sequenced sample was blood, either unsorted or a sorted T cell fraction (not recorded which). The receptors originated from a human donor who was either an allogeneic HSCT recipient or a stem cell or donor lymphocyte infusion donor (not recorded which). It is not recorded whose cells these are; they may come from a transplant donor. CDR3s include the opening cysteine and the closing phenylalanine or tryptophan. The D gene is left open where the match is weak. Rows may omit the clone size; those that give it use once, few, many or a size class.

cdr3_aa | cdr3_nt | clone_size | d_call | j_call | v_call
CASSQPRISGNTIYF | TGCGCCAGCAGCCAACCCAGGATCTCTGGAAACACCATATATTTT | few | . | TRBJ1-3 | TRBV4-1
CASSFGDRVYYAKYF | TGTGCCAGCAGTTTCGGGGACAGGGTGTACTACGCCAAGTACTTC | . | TRBD1 | TRBJ2-5 | TRBV28
CASSPRFRGGYTF | TGTGCCAGCAGCCCTCGTTTCCGGGGGGGCTACACCTTC | . | . | TRBJ1-2 | TRBV9
CASSLHQGAREKLFF | TGTGCCAGCTCACTGCACCAGGGGGCGAGGGAAAAACTGTTTTTT | . | TRBD1 | TRBJ1-4 | TRBV18
CASSPRYGGTEAFF | TGTGCCAGCTCACCACGTTATGGGGGGACTGAAGCTTTCTTT | . | . | TRBJ1-1 | TRBV18
CSAREVAVGGYTF | TGCAGTGCTAGAGAGGTGGCCGTCGGGGGCTACACCTTC | few | . | TRBJ1-2 | TRBV20-1
CASSSLPAHRTPLHF | TGTGCCAGCAGCTCCCTCCCAGCCCACCGGACACCCCTCCACTTT | few | . | TRBJ1-6 | TRBV7-6
CASSPLGRGAFF | TGTGCCAGCTCACCCCTTGGGAGGGGAGCTTTCTTT | . | . | TRBJ1-1 | TRBV18
CASSSGAGHNSPLHF | TGCGCCAGCAGCTCTGGGGCAGGGCATAATTCACCCCTCCACTTT | . | . | TRBJ1-6 | TRBV4-1
CASMGHGPPNTEAFF | TGTGCCAGCATGGGGCACGGTCCACCTAACACTGAAGCTTTCTTT | . | . | TRBJ1-1 | TRBV11-2
CASSYGGLKVQAFF | TGTGCCAGCAGTTACGGGGGACTGAAGGTTCAAGCTTTCTTT | few | . | TRBJ1-1 | TRBV6-6
CASSQEDGRLNYGYTF | TGCGCCAGCAGCCAAGAAGATGGGCGACTTAACTATGGCTACACCTTC | many | . | TRBJ1-2 | TRBV4-3
CASGSNPGTGPTSNQPQHF | TGTGCTAGTGGTTCCAACCCCGGGACAGGACCTACTAGCAATCAGCCCCAGCATTTT | . | TRBD1 | TRBJ1-5 | TRBV12-5
CASSRRGQIEQYF | TGTGCCAGTAGTCGCAGGGGACAAATCGAGCAGTACTTC | . | . | TRBJ2-7 | TRBV19
CASRWPANTEAFF | TGTGCCAGCCGTTGGCCCGCGAACACTGAAGCTTTCTTT | many | . | TRBJ1-1 | TRBV6-1
CASSYRVGNSPLHF | TGTGCCAGCAGTTATCGGGTGGGTAATTCACCCCTCCACTTT | . | . | TRBJ1-6 | TRBV6-5
CASSPGGEPYSNQPQHF | TGTGCCAGCAGCCCAGGGGGGGAACCTTATAGCAATCAGCCCCAGCATTTT | few | TRBD1 | TRBJ1-5 | TRBV5-5
CASSPFSLGEKLFF | TGTGCCAGCAGCCCGTTTTCCCTGGGGGAAAAACTGTTTTTT | . | . | TRBJ1-4 | TRBV7-9
CASSLRQWGAEAFF | TGTGCCAGCAGCTTACGACAGTGGGGCGCTGAAGCTTTCTTT | many | . | TRBJ1-1 | TRBV7-9
CASNKVANYGYTF | TGTGCCAGCAATAAGGTAGCTAACTATGGCTACACCTTC | . | . | TRBJ1-2 | TRBV28
CASSQDSWYRTGDNSPLHF | TGCGCCAGCAGCCAAGATTCTTGGTATCGGACAGGGGATAATTCACCCCTCCACTTT | few | TRBD1 | TRBJ1-6 | TRBV4-1
CASLPRGAFYGYTF | TGTGCCAGCCTACCAAGGGGAGCGTTCTATGGCTACACCTTC | medium-sized | . | TRBJ1-2 | TRBV12-3/TRBV12-4
CASSFDRGRAYNSPLHF | TGTGCCAGCAGTTTCGATAGGGGGCGAGCCTATAATTCACCCCTCCACTTT | . | TRBD1 | TRBJ1-6 | TRBV27
CASSYGQHNEQFF | TGTGCCAGCAGTTACGGCCAACACAATGAGCAGTTCTTC | few | . | TRBJ2-1 | TRBV6-5